This T cell receptor (beta chain) emerged from a study of CD8+ T cells in alopecia areata. Across the whole study: In an open-label trial, patients got 5 to 10 mg tofacitinib twice daily.

Treatment: oral pan-JAK inhibitor, 5-10 mg twice daily. The study's findings and limits: Scalp clonality decreased significantly with tofacitinib, and so did expanded CD8+ clones among the top 100. Normal scalp had lower clonality than lesional scalp, with alopecia totalis/universalis lesions showing this most strongly.

The CDR3 spans 19 residues. Germline V CDR1 and CDR2: MNHEY, SMNVEV (reference sequence). Trimming shortened V by 1 base and J by 0 bases, and 16 bases separated the two germline ends. In this sample, this clone turned up once. The antigen is not known. Extraction of RNA preceded its reverse transcription into cDNA, which served as the sequencing template. Generated by immunoSEQ multiplex PCR, the TCRdb table keeps only in-frame clones and is missing some. The sample carries 110,000 or so clones, roughly 56% recorded once. This clonotype originated in a human donor with alopecia areata. This chain joins TRBV27 and TRBJ2-6, with D tentatively TRBD1 (6 bases). Sequenced material: CD4+ T cells sorted from blood, taken at week 24, from a patient treated with tofacitinib. The CDR3 here is CASSLLGTLLLSGANVLTF. Written as DNA, the CDR3 is TGTGCCAGCAGTTTATTAGGGACACTACTCCTCTCTGGGGCCAACGTCCTGACTTTC.